The next 22 T cell receptor beta chains were all read from a single sample in a study of cytomegalovirus exposure and HLA in healthy donors. Primers included in the PCR were 60 Vbeta and 13 Jbeta primers. Only in-frame clones appear in the TCRdb table, and some are missing; sequencing was by immunoSEQ multiplex PCR. The table lists roughly 200,000 clones, 70% of them singletons. The material sequenced was PBMCs. The source of these receptors is a middle-aged man in good health and CMV-seropositive.

This clone was found a few times. The chain combines TRBV11-2 with TRBJ1-2, with a possible D match to TRBD1 (6 bases). This CDR3 has 14 amino acids. Per germline, CDR1 SGHAT and CDR2 FQNNGV. Trimming shortened V by 3 bases and J by 4 bases, and 12 bases separated the two germline ends. CDR3 region: CASSLGHTLYGYTF. DNA of the CDR3: TGTGCCAGCAGCTTGGGACACACCCTCTATGGCTACACCTTC.

V gene TRBV7-8 combines with J gene TRBJ2-7; the D gene is possibly TRBD1 (5 bases). The germline gives CDR1 SGHVS, CDR2 FQNEAQ. V lost 1 base, J lost 0 bases, and 10 bases lay in between. The CDR3 is made up of 15 amino acids. The CDR3 DNA is TGTGCCAGCAGCTTAGGGCAGGGAATCTCCTACGAGCAGTACTTC. Translation gives CASSLGQGISYEQYF.

The J gene is TRBJ2-1, the V gene TRBV5-4, with 7 bases lining up with TRBD2. Per the germline V gene, CDR1 is SGHNT and CDR2 is YYREEE (reference sequence). Trimming cost V 0 bases and J 5 bases; bases outside gene matches: 5. The CDR3 sequence is 15 residues long. CDR3 sequence (DNA): TGTGCCAGCAGCTTGGATTTGGGGGGGAACAATGAGCAGTTCTTC. Amino acids: CASSLDLGGNNEQFF.

The gene calls are TRBV7-3 and TRBJ2-7; the D is unclear. CDR1 SGHTA and CDR2 FQGTGA come from the germline V gene. Trimming took 2 bases from V and 5 from J, leaving 10 bases between them. This CDR3 comprises 13 residues. CDR3 amino acids: CASSLSVRDEQYF. For the CDR3, the DNA is TGTGCCAGCAGCTTATCGGTTAGAGACGAGCAGTACTTC.

Concerning this clone: An end of the junction does not agree with germline; a read error may underlie this. The V call is TRBV7-9, the J call TRBJ2-3, with a weak D call TRBD1 (5 bases). The CDR3 runs to 16 residues. Germline CDR1 SEHNR, CDR2 FQNEAQ (reference sequence). The CDR3, as DNA: TGTTCCAGCATCCAAGGGCAGGGTCCTTTCACAGATACGCAGTATTTT. As protein: CSSIQGQGPFTDTQYF.

This clone was counted a few times. The chain joins TRBV11-2 to TRBJ1-3; D is ambiguous. CDR1 SGHAT and CDR2 FQNNGV come from the germline V gene. CDR3 length: 11 amino acids. The V end lost 4 bases, the J end lost 8 bases, and 6 bases lay between the germline ends. CDR3 coding DNA: TGTGCCAGCAGCTCCCGCGACACCATATATTTT. As protein: CASSSRDTIYF.

The rearrangement uses TRBV5-1 and TRBJ2-6; 7 nucleotides agree with TRBD2. Per germline, CDR1 SGHRS and CDR2 YFSETQ. V was pared by 1 base and J by 3 bases, with 4 bases of the junction left unmatched. This CDR3 region has 16 residues. The CDR3 DNA sequence: TGCGCCAGCAGCTTGTCGGGGGGTAATGGGGCCAACGTCCTGACTTTC. Translation: CASSLSGGNGANVLTF.

The V and J genes are TRBV6-5 and TRBJ1-1; no definite D call. V dropped 0 bases and J dropped 1 base, with 9 bases sitting between them. The germline gives CDR1 MNHEY, CDR2 SVGAGI. This CDR3 contains 15 residues. The CDR3 DNA reads as TGTGCCAGCAGTTACTCCTTTGAGGGGAACACTGAAGCTTTCTTT. It codes for CASSYSFEGNTEAFF.

V gene TRBV4-1 combines with J gene TRBJ2-7; D uncertain. This CDR3 spans 13 amino acids. Between the trimmed V and J ends, which lost 3 bases and 4 bases, there was a span of 10 bases. CDR1 and CDR2 from the germline V gene are MGHRA and YSYEKL. The CDR3 DNA follows: TGCGCCAGCAGCCAGAGAGCAAATTACGAGCAGTACTTC. This translates into CASSQRANYEQYF.

The chain's CDR3 is CASSQDRGGYEQYF. DNA for the CDR3: TGTGCCAGCAGTCAGGACAGGGGTGGATACGAGCAGTACTTC. The chain employs TRBV27 and TRBJ2-7; 9 nucleotides match TRBD1. CDR1 and CDR2 from the germline V gene are MNHEY and SMNVEV (reference sequence). V lost 5 bases and J lost 4; bases outside the gene matches: 6. This CDR3 is 14 amino acids long.

The rearrangement uses TRBV7-2 and TRBJ2-3, with a weak D call TRBD2 (6 bases). The CDR3 totals 19 residues. V was trimmed by 5 bases and J by 4 bases, leaving 28 bases between them. The germline CDR1 and CDR2 sequences are SGHTA and FQGNSA. As DNA, the CDR3 is TGTGCCAGCAGCCAAAACTGGGCGGGGATTGAGGGTGCCTCAGATACGCAGTATTTT. It encodes CASSQNWAGIEGASDTQYF. Full variable domain (remainder filled in from reference TRBV7-2 and TRBJ2-3): GAGVSQSPSNKVTEKGKDVELRCDPISGHTALYWYRQSLGQGLEFLIYFQGNSAPDKSGLPSDRFSAERTGGSVSTLTIQRTQQEDSAVYLCASSQNWAGIEGASDTQYFGPGTRLTVL.

V usage is TRBV18 and J usage is TRBJ1-1; 9 bases are a match to TRBD1. Trimming cost V 4 bases and J 0 bases; bases outside gene matches: 3. The CDR3 runs 15 residues. CDR1 and CDR2 (germline): KGHSH, LQKENI. CDR3 sequence: CASSLDRGMNTEAFF. The CDR3 DNA reads TGTGCCAGCTCACTTGACAGGGGGATGAACACTGAAGCTTTCTTT.

In this sample, this clone turned up a few times. V is TRBV28 and J is TRBJ2-7; D might be TRBD2 (5 bases). The ends were cut back, 3 bases at V and 0 bases at J, with 9 bases in the middle. This CDR3 comprises 14 residues. Germline V lookup: CDR1 MDHEN, CDR2 SYDVKM. Written as DNA, the CDR3 is TGTGCCAGCAGTTTTTATGAGGGCTCCTACGAGCAGTACTTC. Encoded protein: CASSFYEGSYEQYF.

This clone was recorded a few times. The rearrangement links TRBV6-5 to TRBJ2-1, with D possibly TRBD2 on 5 matching bases. Germline lookup yields CDR1 MNHEY and CDR2 SVGAGI. Trimming pared 6 bases from V and 13 bases from J, leaving 13 bases between. This CDR3 is 11 amino acids long. The CDR3 DNA is TGTGCCAGCAGCGCCCGGGGTCATCAGTTCTTC. Translation gives CASSARGHQFF.

The genes are TRBV9 and TRBJ1-2; D may be TRBD1 (5 bases). The ends were cut back, 4 bases at V and 0 bases at J, with 22 bases in the middle. CDR3 length equals 18 residues. Germline-derived CDR1 and CDR2 are SGDLS and YYNGEE. CDR3 region: CASSPKGRTDGPNYGYTF. Written as DNA, the CDR3 is TGTGCCAGCAGCCCCAAGGGGCGGACGGACGGTCCTAACTATGGCTACACCTTC.

The rearrangement joins TRBV7-2 to TRBJ1-6, with D possibly TRBD1 on 5 matching bases. This CDR3 is built from 15 residues. Trimming took off 1 base at V and 9 bases at J, with 13 bases between the two ends. Germline values: CDR1 SGHTA, CDR2 FQGNSA. DNA of the CDR3: TGTGCCAGCAGCTTAGAGGGGACGGGGGTTTCACCCCTCCACTTT. Translation: CASSLEGTGVSPLHF.

J is TRBJ2-1 and V is TRBV18; TRBD2 agrees at 7 bases. J was trimmed by 0 bases and V by 3 bases; bases with no gene match: 8. Germline CDR1 is KGHSH and CDR2 is LQKENI. The CDR3 covers 17 residues. The CDR3 region is CASSPAEGGSSYNEQFF. Written as DNA, the CDR3 is TGTGCCAGCTCACCGGCGGAGGGAGGGAGCTCCTACAATGAGCAGTTCTTC. Full variable domain (remainder filled in from reference TRBV18 and TRBJ2-1): NAGVMQNPRHLVRRRGQEARLRCSPMKGHSHVYWYRQLPEEGLKFMVYLQKENIIDESGMPKERFSAEFPKEGPSILRIQQVVRGDSAAYFCASSPAEGGSSYNEQFFGPGTRLTVL.

The table lists this clone with a few counts. The V call is TRBV29-1, the J call TRBJ1-1; 7 nucleotides line up with TRBD1. Trimming cost V 8 bases and J 0 bases; bases outside gene matches: 6. The CDR3 contains 13 residues. Per germline, CDR1 SQVTM and CDR2 ANQGSEA. The CDR3 region has the DNA TGCAGCTCCCGGGACAGCCTGAACACTGAAGCTTTCTTT. Its protein is CSSRDSLNTEAFF.

The gene calls are TRBV4-1 and TRBJ2-7; 10 bases are a match to TRBD1. This CDR3 has 15 residues. The V and J ends lost 2 bases and 2 bases, in that order; junction bases with no gene match: 3. Germline V gene lookup returns CDR1 MGHRA and CDR2 YSYEKL. CDR3 in amino acids: CASSQLDRGAYEQYF. CDR3 bases: TGCGCCAGCAGCCAACTGGACAGGGGGGCCTACGAGCAGTACTTC.

This clone was detected only a few times. This rearrangement joins TRBV5-4 to TRBJ2-7, with a possible D match to TRBD1 (7 bases). Germline CDR1 reads SGHNT; CDR2 reads YYREEE (reference sequence). CDR3 length: 13 residues. Trimming shortened V by 4 bases and J by 2 bases, and 10 bases separated the two germline ends. DNA for the CDR3: TGTGCCAGCAGCCCCAGGGGGGCCTACGAGCAGTACTTC. Translated, it gives CASSPRGAYEQYF.

The chain has TRBV5-6 and TRBJ2-1; 9 nucleotides align to TRBD1. The CDR3 runs 13 residues. Germline CDR1 is SGHDT and CDR2 is YYEEEE. Trimming at V came to 4 bases and at J to 5 bases, leaving 1 base not matched to a gene. CDR3 protein: CASSRDRDNEQFF. DNA of the CDR3: TGTGCCAGCAGCAGGGACAGGGACAATGAGCAGTTCTTC.

J is TRBJ1-2 and V is TRBV6-5; perhaps TRBD1 as D (6 bases). Trimming took off 2 bases at V and 2 bases at J, with 9 bases between the two ends. The CDR3 runs 14 residues. Germline V gene data show CDR1 as MNHEY and CDR2 as SVGAGI. The CDR3 nucleotides read TGTGCCAGCAGTTACGGGCAGGGGAACTATGGCTACACCTTC. Protein product: CASSYGQGNYGYTF.